The rows below give T cell receptor beta chains drawn from one sample of a study of T cells after yellow fever vaccination. Using its own MiXCR run on the 5' RACE reads, TCRdb lists one record per CDR3 protein. Of approximately 610,000 distinct CDR3 sequences in the sample, about 15% were seen once. This material consisted of PBMCs, taken less than 6 days after the first yellow fever vaccination. These receptors all stem from a man aged 18 to 30 who received the YFV17D yellow fever vaccine. The CDR3 runs from the conserved cysteine through the conserved F or W. D genes are given only for firm matches. Only some rows state a clone size, as once, few, many or a class for expanded clones.

TRBV7-9,-,TRBJ2-1,-,TGTGCCAGCAGCTTAACTTTTATACTGACGGATGAGCAGTTCTTC,CASSLTFILTDEQFF
TRBV4-3,-,TRBJ2-2,-,TGCGCCAGCAGCCAAGAAGAAGGCCCACGGGAGCTGTTTTTT,CASSQEEGPRELFF
TRBV20-1,few,TRBJ1-1,-,TGCAGTGCTAGCTCCATGAACACTGAAGCTTTCTTT,CSASSMNTEAFF
TRBV6-5,few,TRBJ2-1,-,TGTGCCAGCAGTTACACAGCAAGCTCCTACAATGAGCAGTTCTTC,CASSYTASSYNEQFF
TRBV20-1,-,TRBJ2-7,-,TGCAGTGCCCCCCAGTATTCAGAGCAGTACTTC,CSAPQYSEQYF
TRBV12-3/TRBV12-4,-,TRBJ2-7,-,TGTGCCAGCAGTTTTGCAGGATACGAGCAGTACTTC,CASSFAGYEQYF
TRBV6-2/TRBV6-3,few,TRBJ2-7,-,TGTGCCAGCAGCGAACCTGCGGGGTCCTACGAGCAGTACTTC,CASSEPAGSYEQYF
TRBV3-1,few,TRBJ2-1,TRBD1,TGTGCCAGCAGCCCGCCCATATTAACAGGGGGCAAACGGCTAACTGAGCAGTTCTTC,CASSPPILTGGKRLTEQFF
TRBV4-1,many,TRBJ2-1,-,TGCGCCAGCAGCCAAGGGCTTACAGGGAAAGGCTCCTACAATGAGCAGTTCTTC,CASSQGLTGKGSYNEQFF
TRBV6-2/TRBV6-3,-,TRBJ2-3,-,TGTGCCAGCAGCGGCACCACAGGGAGAGACACGCAGTATTTT,CASSGTTGRDTQYF
TRBV7-2,-,TRBJ1-2,TRBD1,TGTGCCAGCAGTGTGCCGGGACAGGGCTATGGCTACACCTTC,CASSVPGQGYGYTF
TRBV28,few,TRBJ1-6,-,TGTGCCAGCAGTCCGACAGATCGGGATTCACCCCTCCACTTT,CASSPTDRDSPLHF
TRBV11-2,-,TRBJ2-7,-,TGTGCCAGCAGCAGAGGGACGGAAAACTACGAGCAGTACTTC,CASSRGTENYEQYF
TRBV6-5,-,TRBJ2-1,-,TGTGCCAGCAGTTATTCAGGGATCAGCTCCTACAATGAGCAGTTCTTC,CASSYSGISSYNEQFF
TRBV20-1,-,TRBJ1-1,-,TGCAGTGCGAAAGAAACGGCTCGGGGAGCAGCTTTCTTT,CSAKETARGAAFF
TRBV7-9,few,TRBJ1-4,-,TGTGCCAGCAGCTTAAAGTTTGCAACTAATGAAAAACTGTTTTTT,CASSLKFATNEKLFF
TRBV4-3,many,TRBJ1-1,-,TGCGCCAGCAGCCAAGTCAGCGCGGGGAACACTGAAGCTTTCTTT,CASSQVSAGNTEAFF
TRBV11-2,-,TRBJ2-1,TRBD1,TGTGCCAGCAGCCCGACAGGGGGCAATGAGCAGTTCTTC,CASSPTGGNEQFF
TRBV19,many,TRBJ1-1,TRBD1,TGTGCCAGCAGCATCGGGACAGGGAACACTGAAGCTTTCTTT,CASSIGTGNTEAFF
TRBV30,few,TRBJ1-6,TRBD1,TGTGCCTGGACGGGAGGGGGCAGTTCACCCCTCCACTTT,CAWTGGGSSPLHF
TRBV5-5,few,TRBJ2-1,-,TGTGCCAGCAGCGCGGGGCCCTACTACAATGAGCAGTTCTTC,CASSAGPYYNEQFF
TRBV12-3/TRBV12-4,-,TRBJ1-2,-,TGTGCCAGCAGTTTAACTCCCCAGCGTGGTGGCTACACCTTC,CASSLTPQRGGYTF